This T cell receptor beta chain was sequenced in a study of beta chain features in type 1 diabetes (dated by TCRdb to the late 2010s). Regarding the complete study: Mean age, gender distribution, total cell number and subset yield did not differ between patients and healthy donors. Across all samples, 90 million to 130 million sorted cells were examined, and cell number per subset correlated strongly with RNA yield. In the study, recently diagnosed type 1 diabetes patients and matched healthy donors were compared on the TCRB repertoires of their sorted circulating CD4+ T cell subsets. Naive and central memory subsets were obtained from all 30 or so donors, but regulatory and stem cell-like memory subsets were isolated from only 8 patients and about 8 healthy donors.

The paper's findings and limits, for the study overall: PCR might favor shorter templates, but patient and control samples were amplified and corrected together, so any skew would affect both groups equally. At VDJ recombination sites, type 1 diabetes patients had fewer insertions and more deleted nucleotides, which implies abnormalities in thymic rearrangement. Because cDNA was sequenced instead of genomic DNA, activated cells with high expression could be over-represented, although the groups did not differ in activation or CD3 levels. Only small numbers of individuals were included in the HLA sub-analyses, which left unresolved whether HLA type had any influence on TCRB rearrangement. Type 1 diabetes patients showed a moderate but significant shortening of TCRB CDR3 length in all four CD4+ subsets. Naive, central memory and regulatory TCRB repertoires appeared to be more alike among patients than among healthy donors.

A single peripheral blood draw of about 120 mL on average was collected from each donor into heparinised tubes. A BD FACSAria II and a panel including CD45RO, CCR7, CD25, CD127, CD95 and CD27 were used to sort naive, central memory, regulatory and stem cell-like memory CD4+ T cells. A purity above 95% was achieved for all sorted populations. PBMCs were separated immediately by Lymphoprep density gradient centrifugation and were stained directly, without being cultured. So that batch effects would be minimized, each experiment stained and sorted samples in pairs, pairing one healthy donor with one patient. The High Capacity cDNA Reverse Transcription Kit was used to reverse transcribe all of the isolated RNA, meaning that expressed TCRB transcripts were what got sequenced. Deep immunoSEQ sequencing was applied to naive, central memory and regulatory T cell samples, giving an average of roughly 3.5 million total reads per sample. Sorted cells were lysed in RLT buffer, and RNA was extracted using DNase-treated RNeasy Micro or Mini kits according to cell number. To prevent cross-contamination, every cell subset was processed on its own, while patient and healthy donor samples were processed together. The immunoSEQ multiplex PCR was used to amplify TCRB sequences from cDNA, generating 87-bp fragments that spanned the CDR3 region. Amplicons were sequenced on the Illumina HiSeq platform. On the authors' methods: Synthetic template baselines were used to correct PCR bias computationally, reads within Hamming distance 2 were collapsed together, and singletons that could not be merged were discarded. By aligning reads against IMGT, V, D and J genes, CDR3 length, and insertions or deletions at six rearrangement sites were assigned. Within each subset, clonotype counts were normalized to sorted cell number, and only after that were true diversity and Gini coefficients computed with the tcR R package. The overlap coefficient, calculated on TCRB nucleotide sequences, was used to measure repertoire sharing. TCRdb stores this immuneACCESS table with in-frame sequences only. Part of the clones is absent; in the studies checked, under half of the shortfall reflects unresolved V genes, and no reason is known for the rest. That table gives V, J and clone size, and the DNA gave D and trimming. The table for this sample lists over 300,000 clones; roughly 8% of them were counted only once. Approximately 0.44% of the sample rests with the top ten.

Reading from cysteine to phenylalanine, the CDR3 counts 15 amino acids. Of the read, only the CDR3 DNA is kept; its 45 bases are in frame from base 1. The germline V gene specifies SGHTA as CDR1 and FQGTGA as CDR2. V ends up 3 bases short and J 0 bases short, with an unmatched junction base count of 2. This clone came up a few times. Its cognate antigen has yet to be identified. No base quality information exists; no much larger clone differs at one position. This sequence uses TRBV7-3 and TRBJ2-1; 7 central bases correspond to TRBD2. The receptor was derived from a woman between 18 and 29 years old in good health. Sequencing used central memory CD4+ T cells from blood. Here the CDR3 is given as CASSFLAASYNEQFF. Read as DNA, the sequence is TGTGCCAGCAGCTTTCTAGCGGCCTCCTACAATGAGCAGTTCTTC.